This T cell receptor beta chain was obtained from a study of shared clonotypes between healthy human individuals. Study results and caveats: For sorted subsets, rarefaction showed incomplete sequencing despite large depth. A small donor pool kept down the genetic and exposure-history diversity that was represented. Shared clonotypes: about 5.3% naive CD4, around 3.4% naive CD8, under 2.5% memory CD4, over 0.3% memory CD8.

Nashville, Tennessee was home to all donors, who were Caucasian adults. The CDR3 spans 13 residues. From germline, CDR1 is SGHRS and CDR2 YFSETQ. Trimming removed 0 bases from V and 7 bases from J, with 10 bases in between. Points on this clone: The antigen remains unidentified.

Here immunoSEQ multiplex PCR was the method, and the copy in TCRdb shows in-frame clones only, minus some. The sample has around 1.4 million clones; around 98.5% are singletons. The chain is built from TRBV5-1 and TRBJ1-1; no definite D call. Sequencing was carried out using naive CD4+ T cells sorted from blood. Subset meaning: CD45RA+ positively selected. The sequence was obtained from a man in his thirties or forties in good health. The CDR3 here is CASSLVPQIEAFF. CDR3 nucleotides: TGCGCCAGCAGCTTGGTTCCGCAGATTGAAGCTTTCTTT. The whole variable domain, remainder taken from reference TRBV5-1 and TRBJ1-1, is KAGVTQTPRYLIKTRGQQVTLSCSPISGHRSVSWYQQTPGQGLQFLFEYFSETQRNKGNFPGRFSGRQFSNSRSEMNVSTLELGDSALYLCASSLVPQIEAFFGQGTRLTVV.